This T cell receptor (beta chain) was captured by sequencing in a study of OX40 agonist ivuxolimab in advanced cancers. For the study at large: Antecedent anti-PD-1, anti-PD-L1 or anti-CTLA-4 therapy was permissible, with 35% to 40% having received some.

Germline V gene sequence: CDR1 MGHRA, CDR2 YSYEKL. The CDR3 runs 17 residues. Trimming at V came to 0 bases and at J to 1 base, leaving 7 bases not matched to a gene. Prior autoimmune disease or systemic immunosuppression barred patients. Profiled with immunoSEQ multiplex PCR; TCRdb holds only in-frame clones, not every one. The table lists some 77,000 clones, about nine tenths of them singletons, with approximately 8.6% in the top ten. The sample holds one count of this clone. Its specificity is not known. Study results and limitations: Researchers report that CD8+ T cells had, on average, more expanded clones than CD4+.

The sequencing used CD4+ or CD8+ T cells sorted from blood, collected in a trial of the OX40 agonist ivuxolimab. V usage is TRBV4-1 and J usage is TRBJ1-2, with 8 bases aligning to TRBD1. The clonotype originates from an adult with an advanced solid tumor such as melanoma, head and neck, liver or kidney cancer. CDR3 in DNA: TGCGCCAGCAGCCAAGAAGCAGGGGGCTACCTTAACTATGGCTACACCTTC. Its translation is CASSQEAGGYLNYGYTF.